Reported below is one T cell receptor beta chain. Its antigen remains unknown. The data derive from a study of T cell responses to AZD1222 COVID-19 vaccine. Looking at the study overall: Doses given second, at about 4 or about 12 weeks, were pooled.

Study-level points and caveats: Within unmutated variant regions lay the reported targets of nearly half of spike-specific TCRs. Just six AZD1222 recipients tested seropositive at baseline. The CD4 TCRs associated with vaccination extended across spike and predominated at 160-218 and 743-854.

The CDR3 extends over 15 amino acids. Germline values: CDR1 SGHKS, CDR2 YYEKEE (reference sequence). V was trimmed by 4 bases and J by 7 bases, leaving 18 bases between them. Some clones are missing from TCRdb's copy, which holds only in-frame ones; the method was immunoSEQ multiplex PCR. Here the sample spans some 99,000 clones, around 93% being singletons. Sequencing used peripheral blood, obtained on day 0 of AZD1222 vaccination. This TCR derives from an adult in good health. J is TRBJ1-5 and V is TRBV5-5, with D perhaps TRBD1 (5 bases). Here the CDR3 reads CASSVDGGGEQPQHF. The CDR3 DNA follows: TGTGCCAGCAGCGTTGACGGGGGAGGAGAGCAGCCCCAGCATTTT.